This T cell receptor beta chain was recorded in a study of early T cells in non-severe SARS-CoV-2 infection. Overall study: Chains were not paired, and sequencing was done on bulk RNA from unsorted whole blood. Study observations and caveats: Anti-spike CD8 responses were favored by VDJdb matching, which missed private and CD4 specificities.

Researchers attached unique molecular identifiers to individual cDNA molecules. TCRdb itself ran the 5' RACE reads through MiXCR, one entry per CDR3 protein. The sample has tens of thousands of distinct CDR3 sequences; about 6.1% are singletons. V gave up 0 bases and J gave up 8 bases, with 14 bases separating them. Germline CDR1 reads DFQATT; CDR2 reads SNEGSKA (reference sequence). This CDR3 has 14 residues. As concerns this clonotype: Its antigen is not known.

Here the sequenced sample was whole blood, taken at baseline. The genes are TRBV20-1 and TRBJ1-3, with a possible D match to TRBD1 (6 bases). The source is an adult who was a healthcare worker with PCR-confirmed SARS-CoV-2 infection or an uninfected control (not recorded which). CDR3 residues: CSARDNRRGDTIYF. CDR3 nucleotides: TGCAGTGCTAGAGATAATCGCAGGGGTGACACCATATATTTT.